Listed below are T cell receptor beta chains from one sample, sequenced in a study of CD8 T cells in ankylosing spondylitis. In TCRdb, the 5' RACE reads were re-called with MiXCR into one record per CDR3 protein. The data show tens of thousands of distinct CDR3 sequences, with more than 15% seen just once and 35% to 50% held by the top ten. The sequenced sample consisted of blood. The receptors originated from a male donor with ankylosing spondylitis or in good health (not recorded which). Each CDR3 is given with its conserved first and last residue. Fields, in order: J gene, V gene, CDR3 protein.

j_call: TRBJ2-3; v_call: TRBV6-2/TRBV6-3; cdr3_aa: CASHNARYSSDTQYF
j_call: TRBJ2-1; v_call: TRBV12-3/TRBV12-4; cdr3_aa: CASSGIYNEQFF
j_call: TRBJ2-2; v_call: TRBV6-2/TRBV6-3; cdr3_aa: CASSYPLGPYTGELFF
j_call: TRBJ1-4; v_call: TRBV15; cdr3_aa: CATSRLTTALNEKLFF
j_call: TRBJ2-2; v_call: TRBV7-9; cdr3_aa: CASSLSRMNTGELFF
j_call: TRBJ2-1; v_call: TRBV27; cdr3_aa: CASSSLAGYNEQFF
j_call: TRBJ2-1; v_call: TRBV20-1; cdr3_aa: CSARDSRAQFF
j_call: TRBJ2-3; v_call: TRBV9; cdr3_aa: CASSPSGQGRNTQYF
j_call: TRBJ2-1; v_call: TRBV5-1; cdr3_aa: CASSLGRVSSYNEQFF
j_call: TRBJ2-3; v_call: TRBV27; cdr3_aa: CASSLTTREDTQYF
j_call: TRBJ2-7; v_call: TRBV28; cdr3_aa: CASSLPQVHEQYF
j_call: TRBJ1-1; v_call: TRBV3-1; cdr3_aa: CASSSRTEAFF
j_call: TRBJ2-3; v_call: TRBV4-2; cdr3_aa: CASSPLGTPTDTQYF
j_call: TRBJ2-1; v_call: TRBV24-1; cdr3_aa: CATSGGPSYNEQFF
j_call: TRBJ2-2; v_call: TRBV5-5; cdr3_aa: CASSLGRANTGELFF
j_call: TRBJ2-7; v_call: TRBV7-2; cdr3_aa: CASSSNRDLVEQYF
j_call: TRBJ2-2; v_call: TRBV7-2; cdr3_aa: CASSLRAGRNTGELFF
j_call: TRBJ1-2; v_call: TRBV15; cdr3_aa: CATSRLTGNPGYTF
j_call: TRBJ2-3; v_call: TRBV6-5; cdr3_aa: CASSKRGVDTQYF
j_call: TRBJ2-5; v_call: TRBV29-1; cdr3_aa: CSGAPRWEERTQYF
j_call: TRBJ1-4; v_call: TRBV28; cdr3_aa: CASRQQGANFEKLFF
j_call: TRBJ2-2; v_call: TRBV6-6; cdr3_aa: CASRTPGELFF
j_call: TRBJ1-4; v_call: TRBV7-6; cdr3_aa: CASSPGTGEKLFF
j_call: TRBJ2-1; v_call: TRBV27; cdr3_aa: CASSYYSGRDYNEQFF
j_call: TRBJ2-2; v_call: TRBV4-1; cdr3_aa: CASSGGVSLNTGELFF
j_call: TRBJ2-1; v_call: TRBV7-3; cdr3_aa: CASSLVGVNEQFF
j_call: TRBJ2-5; v_call: TRBV27; cdr3_aa: CASSSYGNQETQYF
j_call: TRBJ2-7; v_call: TRBV5-1; cdr3_aa: CASSEGFTYEQYF
j_call: TRBJ2-1; v_call: TRBV6-2/TRBV6-3; cdr3_aa: CASSGLETAGAYNEQFF
j_call: TRBJ2-3; v_call: TRBV28; cdr3_aa: CASSLLGGHTDTQYF
j_call: TRBJ2-7; v_call: TRBV28; cdr3_aa: CASSLLVEQYF
j_call: TRBJ2-5; v_call: TRBV12-5; cdr3_aa: CASGLEWGSQETQYF
j_call: TRBJ2-2; v_call: TRBV5-1; cdr3_aa: CASSLDNPGKLFF
j_call: TRBJ2-4; v_call: TRBV7-9; cdr3_aa: CASSNVGGTKNIQYF
j_call: TRBJ2-2; v_call: TRBV29-1; cdr3_aa: CSVGVGGNTGELFF
j_call: TRBJ1-2; v_call: TRBV12-3/TRBV12-4; cdr3_aa: CASSLTQNYGYTF
j_call: TRBJ2-7; v_call: TRBV29-1; cdr3_aa: CSVQTGDYEQYF
j_call: TRBJ1-1; v_call: TRBV7-9; cdr3_aa: CASSLQGNTEAFF
j_call: TRBJ1-1; v_call: TRBV3-1; cdr3_aa: CASSQVGTEAFF
j_call: TRBJ2-1; v_call: TRBV11-2; cdr3_aa: CASGSYNEQFF
j_call: TRBJ2-7; v_call: TRBV20-1; cdr3_aa: CSARRRSGYEQYF
j_call: TRBJ2-1; v_call: TRBV12-3/TRBV12-4; cdr3_aa: CAQGNNEQFF
j_call: TRBJ2-1; v_call: TRBV7-9; cdr3_aa: CASSHPRINEQFF
j_call: TRBJ2-5; v_call: TRBV7-2; cdr3_aa: CASRKAGGIETQYF
j_call: TRBJ1-4; v_call: TRBV2; cdr3_aa: CASSDYGEANEKLFF
j_call: TRBJ2-7; v_call: TRBV28; cdr3_aa: CASRTDRDSHEQYF
j_call: TRBJ2-1; v_call: TRBV20-1; cdr3_aa: CSATRTRSGNEQFF
j_call: TRBJ2-7; v_call: TRBV5-5; cdr3_aa: CASMRQGGVYEQYF
j_call: TRBJ2-2; v_call: TRBV18; cdr3_aa: CASSPRGTTGELFF
j_call: TRBJ2-1; v_call: TRBV5-4; cdr3_aa: CASSPSGDSYNEQFF
j_call: TRBJ2-7; v_call: TRBV5-1; cdr3_aa: CASSYASREQYF
j_call: TRBJ2-3; v_call: TRBV21-1; cdr3_aa: CASSPRETGVCPDTQYF
j_call: TRBJ2-2; v_call: TRBV5-4; cdr3_aa: CASGLGSADTGELFF
j_call: TRBJ2-2; v_call: TRBV7-3; cdr3_aa: CASSPVNTGELFF